The clone carrying this TCR beta chain was observed a single time. This sample is drawn from a study of technical replicates of blood from a handful of donors. The table came from immunoSEQ multiplex PCR; TCRdb's copy has only in-frame clones and leaves some out. The sample yields more than 80,000 clones, approximately 95% seen once. The CDR3 spans 14 residues. Germline loops: CDR1 LNHDA, CDR2 SQIVND (reference sequence). Losses at the gene ends were 4 bases for V and 4 bases for J; bases not matched to a gene: 6. This clonotype originated in a human donor in good health. Sequencing was performed on T cells isolated from PBMCs. The rearrangement uses TRBV19 and TRBJ2-5, with TRBD1 matching over 7 bases. The CDR3 region is CASSKTGDLETQYF. CDR3 in DNA: TGTGCCAGTAGTAAAACAGGGGATTTAGAGACCCAGTACTTC.